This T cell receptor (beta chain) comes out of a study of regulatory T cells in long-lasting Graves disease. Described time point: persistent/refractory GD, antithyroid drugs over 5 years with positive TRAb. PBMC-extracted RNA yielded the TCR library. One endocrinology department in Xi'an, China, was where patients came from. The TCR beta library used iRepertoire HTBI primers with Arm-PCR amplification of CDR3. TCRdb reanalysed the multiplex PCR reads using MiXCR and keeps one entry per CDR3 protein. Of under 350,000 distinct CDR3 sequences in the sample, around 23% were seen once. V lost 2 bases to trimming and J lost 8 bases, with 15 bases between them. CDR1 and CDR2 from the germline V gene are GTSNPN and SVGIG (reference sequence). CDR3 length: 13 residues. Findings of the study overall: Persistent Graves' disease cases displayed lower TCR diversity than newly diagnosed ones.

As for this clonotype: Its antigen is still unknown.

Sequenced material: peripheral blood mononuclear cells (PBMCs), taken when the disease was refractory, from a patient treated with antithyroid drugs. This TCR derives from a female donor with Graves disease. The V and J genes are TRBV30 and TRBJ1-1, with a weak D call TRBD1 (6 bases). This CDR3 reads CAWSPRGGAEAFF. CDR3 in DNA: TGTGCCTGGAGTCCAAGAGGGGGGGCCGAAGCTTTCTTT.